This T cell receptor (beta chain) stems from a study of blood T cells in healthy people across ages. Germline values: CDR1 PRHDT, CDR2 FYEKMQ (reference sequence). The ends lost 5 bases at V and 0 bases at J; junction bases unmatched: 10. The CDR3 has 16 residues. Alongside a J-beta primer mix, a sample-barcoded 5' primer served in a second PCR lasting roughly 7 to 11 cycles. Using its own MiXCR run on the 5' RACE reads, TCRdb lists one record per CDR3 protein. The repertoire has roughly 1,300,000 distinct CDR3 sequences, around 55% of them found once; the top ten carry over 5.5%. This clonotype was seen only a few times. Drawing of peripheral blood yielded about 9.6 milliliters from each donor.

Material: blood. The TCR comes from a young man in good health. The chain has TRBV13 and TRBJ2-7; 7 positions match TRBD1. The CDR3 nucleotides are TGTGCCAGCAGCCCCCGATTAGGGGGCCCCTCCTACGAGCAGTACTTC. Its protein is CASSPRLGGPSYEQYF.